What follows is one T cell receptor (beta chain) and its context. This clone was observed a few times. It has no known antigen specificity. Base qualities are not at hand, and no much larger clone is one base apart. This sample is drawn from a study of OX40 agonist ivuxolimab in advanced cancers. About the study as a whole: Ivuxolimab, which targeted the costimulatory receptor OX40 (CD134), was an agonistic, fully human IgG2 monoclonal antibody. Intravenous ivuxolimab was administered to patients every 2 weeks at six dose levels: 0.01, 0.1, 0.3, 1.5, 3 and 10 mg/kg. Of the roughly 54 patients in dose escalation, about 20 had hepatocellular carcinoma, roughly 15 had melanoma, 9 had renal cell carcinoma and 9 had head and neck cancer. A male proportion of under 85% and a mean age of roughly 58 years, ranging from roughly 23 to 85, were recorded for the dose-escalation cohort. Prior anti-PD-1, anti-PD-L1 or anti-CTLA-4 therapy was permitted, and 40% of dose-escalation patients had received checkpoint inhibitors. Partial responses occurred in three dose-escalation patients, of whom one had hepatocellular carcinoma and two had cutaneous melanoma. The point of sequencing TCRbeta in the periphery was to test whether ivuxolimab changed TCR sequence diversity and drove clonal T-cell expansion. The paper reports the monotherapy dose-escalation portion (N of about 50 patients) of the phase I ivuxolimab trial. Findings and caveats that apply to the study as a whole: At doses of 0.1 to 3.0 mg/kg, clonal expansion of both CD4+ and CD8+ T cells in blood was seen between baseline and week 6. In the 0.1-3.0 mg/kg groups, partial responders had among the lowest normalized peripheral clonal expansion, particularly in CD8+ T cells. After ivuxolimab, more expanded clones were found on average in CD8+ T cells than in CD4+ T cells. Antigen specificity was not determined for the clonally expanded peripheral T cells. Low levels of normalized T-cell clonal expansion were also seen in some patients who did not respond.

In the germline V gene (reference sequence), CDR1 corresponds to SSHAT and CDR2 to FNYEAQ. The CDR3 starts with the cysteine, ends with the phenylalanine, and has 10 residues. The kept DNA is CDR3 alone, 30 bases in frame from the first base. The trial excluded patients who had a history of autoimmune disease or who were on systemic immunosuppression. Peripheral blood for TCR sequencing was collected from all dose cohorts at baseline, on cycle 4 day 1, and on cycle 7 day 1. The samples were taken from a phase I, first-in-human, multicenter, open-label dose-escalation trial of ivuxolimab. Adults with locally advanced or metastatic head and neck squamous cell, hepatocellular, melanoma or renal cell carcinoma were enrolled in the trial. Before TCR sequencing, CD4+ T cells and CD8+ T cells from peripheral blood were sorted into separate populations. Genomic DNA was extracted from sorted cells for sequencing of the TCRbeta CDR3 region. The immunoSEQ Assay was used to sequence the TCRbeta CDR3 regions. TCRdb limited this immuneACCESS table to in-frame rearrangements with V and J called. A share of clones is missing; checked studies link under half to unresolved V genes, and the rest is unexplained. Recorded for this sample are about 91,000 clones; 86% of them occurred a single time. The top ten hold around 1.8% of the sample.

This clonotype originated in an adult with an advanced solid tumor such as melanoma, head and neck, liver or kidney cancer. This sample comprised CD4+ or CD8+ T cells sorted from blood, obtained in a trial of the OX40 agonist ivuxolimab. The rearrangement combines TRBV7-7 with TRBJ1-5, with the D gene not confidently named. The sequenced DNA is TGTGCTACCGCGGTAACAGCCCAGCATTTT. The translation is CATAVTAQHF.